These T cell receptor beta chains were read from a single sample in a study of cytomegalovirus exposure and HLA in healthy donors. TCRdb keeps only in-frame clones here, not all; method: immunoSEQ multiplex PCR. The table lists 150,000 to 250,000 clones. Source material: PBMCs. Source of these receptors: a boy younger than 18 in good health and CMV-seronegative. Both conserved end residues are part of each CDR3. D genes are given only for firm matches.

D gene | CDR3 length | J gene | V gene | CDR3 protein | CDR3 DNA
NA | 16 | TRBJ2-3 | TRBV7-9 | CASSSSVESSTDTQYF | TGTGCCAGCAGCTCCTCGGTCGAGAGCAGCACAGATACGCAGTATTTT
NA | 16 | TRBJ1-1 | TRBV4-1 | CASSQMFRRLNTEAFF | TGCGCCAGCAGCCAAATGTTTCGGCGGTTGAACACTGAAGCTTTCTTT
TRBD1 | 14 | TRBJ2-4 | TRBV9 | CASSAGTGFNIQYF | TGTGCCAGCAGCGCCGGGACAGGGTTCAACATTCAGTACTTC
NA | 13 | TRBJ1-4 | TRBV5-8 | CASIYDIREKLFF | TGTGCCAGCATTTATGACATACGAGAAAAACTGTTTTTT
NA | 15 | TRBJ2-1 | TRBV11-3 | CASSPDRNINNEQFF | TGTGCCAGCAGTCCCGACAGAAACATTAACAATGAGCAGTTCTTC
TRBD1 | 14 | TRBJ1-1 | TRBV28 | CASRGQGMNTEAFF | TGTGCCAGCAGGGGACAGGGGATGAACACTGAAGCTTTCTTT
TRBD1 | 17 | TRBJ1-6 | TRBV5-1 | CASSLEPTGAYNSPLHF | TGCGCCAGCAGCTTAGAACCGACAGGGGCGTATAATTCACCCCTCCACTTT
NA | 17 | TRBJ1-5 | TRBV10-3 | CAISEGMGLRENQPQHF | TGTGCCATCAGTGAGGGGATGGGGCTCAGGGAAAATCAGCCCCAGCATTTT
NA | 14 | TRBJ1-2 | TRBV4-2 | CASSQEDKNYGYTF | TGTGCCAGCAGCCAAGAGGACAAAAACTATGGCTACACCTTC
NA | 13 | TRBJ1-4 | TRBV11-2 | CASSSTRAEKLFF | TGTGCCAGCAGCTCCACCCGAGCCGAAAAACTGTTTTTT
NA | 14 | TRBJ1-4 | TRBV25-1 | CASSPTGVNEKLFF | TGTGCCAGCAGCCCCACGGGAGTTAATGAAAAACTGTTTTTT
TRBD1 | 14 | TRBJ1-2 | TRBV6-5 | CASSTTGGKGGYTF | TGTGCCAGCAGCACGACAGGGGGCAAGGGTGGCTACACCTTC
NA | 12 | TRBJ2-1 | TRBV4-1 | CASRGHNFEQFF | TGCGCCAGCAGGGGGCATAACTTTGAGCAGTTCTTC
NA | 15 | TRBJ2-2 | TRBV19 | CASSNSKPYTGELFF | TGTGCCAGTAGTAATAGTAAACCTTACACCGGGGAGCTGTTTTTT
NA | 11 | TRBJ2-7 | TRBV7-9 | CASSLESEQYF | TGTGCCAGCAGCCTCGAGTCCGAGCAGTACTTC
NA | 17 | TRBJ1-6 | TRBV7-2 | CASSQKGVLAYNSPLHF | TGTGCCAGCAGCCAAAAGGGGGTTCTGGCCTATAATTCACCCCTCCACTTT
NA | 13 | TRBJ2-5 | TRBV30 | CAWSRGSQETQYF | TGTGCCTGGAGTAGAGGGTCCCAAGAGACCCAGTACTTC
TRBD1 | 14 | TRBJ1-2 | TRBV5-1 | CASSLGQGARGYTF | TGCGCCAGCAGCTTGGGACAGGGGGCACGTGGCTACACCTTC
NA | 16 | TRBJ1-1 | TRBV6-1 | CASSENFGSLNTEAFF | TGTGCCAGCAGTGAAAATTTTGGGAGCTTGAACACTGAAGCTTTCTTT
NA | 10 | TRBJ2-5 | TRBV7-2 | CASSSGTQYF | TGTGCCAGCAGCTCCGGGACCCAGTACTTC
TRBD1 | 16 | TRBJ2-7 | TRBV5-1 | CASSLGAGGFSGEQYF | TGCGCCAGCAGCTTGGGGGCAGGGGGCTTTTCGGGCGAGCAGTACTTC
NA | 18 | TRBJ2-1 | TRBV4-1 | CASSQDSAARSSYNEQFF | TGCGCCAGCAGCCAAGATAGCGCAGCTAGGTCCTCCTACAATGAGCAGTTCTTC
TRBD2 | 18 | TRBJ2-5 | TRBV29-1 | CSVDGTRGIGGEGETQYF | TGCAGCGTTGACGGGACTAGAGGGATCGGGGGGGAAGGGGAGACCCAGTACTTC
NA | 16 | TRBJ2-3 | TRBV7-9 | CASSPTRGKATDTQYF | TGTGCCAGCAGCCCCACCCGGGGGAAAGCAACAGATACGCAGTATTTT
TRBD1 | 13 | TRBJ2-1 | TRBV6-5 | CASKGAAIDEQFF | TGTGCCAGTAAGGGGGCGGCGATTGATGAGCAGTTCTTC
NA | 14 | TRBJ2-7 | TRBV5-4 | CASSLPGSVSEQYF | TGTGCCAGCAGCTTGCCGGGAAGCGTGTCGGAGCAGTACTTC
TRBD1 | 16 | TRBJ2-7 | TRBV4-1 | CASSQGPGTGSYEQYF | TGCGCCAGCAGCCAAGGACCGGGGACAGGGTCTTACGAGCAGTACTTC
TRBD1 | 14 | TRBJ2-3 | TRBV7-6 | CASSYRGRTDTQYF | TGTGCCAGCAGCTACAGGGGGCGCACAGATACGCAGTATTTT
NA | 15 | TRBJ1-3 | TRBV18 | CASSPTQISGNTIYF | TGTGCCAGCTCACCCACCCAGATCTCTGGAAACACCATATATTTT
NA | 14 | TRBJ1-2 | TRBV6-5 | CASSYSAGEYGYTF | TGTGCCAGCAGTTACTCGGCAGGGGAATATGGCTACACCTTC
NA | 14 | TRBJ2-5 | TRBV7-9 | CASSDPGVTGEQYF | TGTGCCAGCAGCGACCCAGGAGTGACTGGGGAGCAGTACTTC
NA | 15 | TRBJ1-5 | TRBV6-5 | CASSYSRTDGQPQHF | TGTGCCAGCAGTTACTCCCGGACAGACGGTCAGCCCCAGCATTTT
NA | 15 | TRBJ2-1 | TRBV11-3 | CASSLGVRRGNEQFF | TGTGCCAGCAGTTTAGGGGTGAGGAGAGGCAATGAGCAGTTCTTC
TRBD2 | 14 | TRBJ2-5 | TRBV19 | CASSMGGGRETQYF | TGTGCCAGTAGTATGGGGGGGGGAAGGGAGACCCAGTACTTC
NA | 13 | TRBJ1-2 | TRBV4-3 | CASSQARNYGYTF | TGCGCCAGCAGCCAAGCCAGGAACTATGGCTACACCTTC
TRBD1 | 16 | TRBJ1-1 | TRBV10-2 | CASSFRDSLTNTEAFF | TGCGCCAGCAGTTTCCGGGACAGCTTAACGAACACTGAAGCTTTCTTT
TRBD1 | 14 | TRBJ2-7 | TRBV5-4 | CAGGGGQGSNEQYF | TGTGCCGGAGGGGGTGGACAGGGGAGCAACGAGCAGTACTTC
NA | 12 | TRBJ1-2 | TRBV5-4 | CASSLDSYGYTF | TGTGCCAGCAGCTTGGACAGCTATGGCTACACCTTC
TRBD2 | 13 | TRBJ2-7 | TRBV6-5 | CASRRTSGYEQYF | TGTGCCAGCAGAAGGACTAGCGGCTACGAGCAGTACTTC
NA | 14 | TRBJ1-2 | TRBV9 | CASSVGTANYGYTF | TGTGCCAGCAGCGTAGGGACAGCAAACTATGGCTACACCTTC
TRBD2 | 18 | TRBJ2-6 | TRBV19 | CASSITSGGFSGANVLTF | TGTGCCAGTAGTATAACTAGCGGGGGTTTCTCTGGGGCCAACGTCCTGACTTTC
NA | 17 | TRBJ1-2 | TRBV18 | CASSPTTDPQAIYGYTF | TGTGCCAGCTCACCGACAACTGACCCGCAGGCGATCTATGGCTACACCTTC
TRBD1 | 13 | TRBJ1-2 | TRBV13 | CASQQGARGGYTF | TGTGCCAGCCAGCAGGGGGCTCGTGGTGGCTACACCTTC
TRBD2 | 20 | TRBJ2-6 | TRBV4-1 | CASSHLGLAGLHSGANVLTF | TGCGCCAGCAGCCACCTCGGACTAGCGGGACTCCACTCTGGGGCCAACGTCCTGACTTTC
NA | 16 | TRBJ2-1 | TRBV7-6 | CASSSRTTKTYNEQFF | TGTGCCAGCAGCTCCCGGACTACGAAAACCTACAATGAGCAGTTCTTC
NA | 15 | TRBJ1-2 | TRBV6-1 | CASSEVAGGHGGYTF | TGTGCCAGCAGTGAAGTGGCGGGGGGGCATGGTGGCTACACCTTC
NA | 14 | TRBJ2-1 | TRBV5-1 | CASSLQAVHNEQFF | TGCGCCAGCAGCTTGCAGGCAGTCCACAATGAGCAGTTCTTC
TRBD1 | 15 | TRBJ1-4 | TRBV27 | CASSPRQGTNEKLFF | TGTGCCAGCAGTCCGCGACAGGGGACTAATGAAAAACTGTTTTTT
TRBD1 | 17 | TRBJ2-1 | TRBV14 | CASSQTGAVSSYNEQFF | TGTGCCAGCAGCCAGACAGGGGCCGTTAGTTCCTACAATGAGCAGTTCTTC
NA | 14 | TRBJ2-7 | TRBV21-1 | CASTLQGTTYEQYF | TGTGCCAGCACCCTACAGGGGACGACCTACGAGCAGTACTTC